Below are 32 T cell receptor beta chains sequenced from a single sample in a study of shared T cell receptors in the human thymus. Using immunoSEQ multiplex PCR, the repertoire was profiled, and TCRdb retains in-frame clones only, with some absent. This table has about 380,000 clones, about 95% appearing once. The material sequenced was thymocytes. These receptor sequences come from a human donor.

This chain joins TRBV28 and TRBJ2-7, with a possible D match to TRBD2 (5 bases). The CDR3 spans 16 residues. CDR1 and CDR2 (germline): MDHEN, SYDVKM. Trimming pared 3 bases from V and 6 bases from J, leaving 21 bases between. This CDR3 reads CASSFRSADQVPEQYF. The DNA for the CDR3 is TGTGCCAGCAGTTTTCGTTCAGCGGACCAAGTCCCCGAGCAGTACTTC.

The V call is TRBV28, the J call TRBJ2-1; a possible D gene is TRBD2 (6 bases). The germline V gene has CDR1 MDHEN and CDR2 SYDVKM. CDR3 size: 15 residues. V was cut by 5 bases and J by 6 bases, with 17 bases left in between. Here the CDR3 DNA reads TGTGCCAGCAGTCCGGGACTTGTCGGGTGCAATGAGCAGTTCTTC. This codes for CASSPGLVGCNEQFF.

The chain is built from TRBV5-1 and TRBJ2-4; unclear D gene. CDR3 size: 16 residues. Germline V gene sequence: CDR1 SGHRS, CDR2 YFSETQ. Trimming pared 4 bases from V and 0 bases from J, leaving 14 bases between. This chain's CDR3 is CASSLQPDLAKNIQYF. CDR3 sequence (DNA): TGCGCCAGCAGCCTCCAGCCCGACCTAGCCAAAAACATTCAGTACTTC.

J is TRBJ2-7 and V is TRBV14; 8 nucleotides match TRBD2. Losses at the gene ends were 2 bases for V and 4 bases for J; bases not matched to a gene: 7. Germline V gene sequence: CDR1 SGHDN, CDR2 FVKESK. CDR3 size: 15 residues. CDR3 DNA sequence: TGTGCCAGCAGCCAATCGCCGGGAGGGCCGTACGAGCAGTACTTC. It encodes CASSQSPGGPYEQYF.

V is TRBV19 and J is TRBJ1-2; no clear D gene. V was pared by 5 bases and J by 4 bases, with 23 bases between. CDR1 LNHDA and CDR2 SQIVND come from the germline V gene (reference sequence). This CDR3 contains 17 residues. In nucleotides, the CDR3 is TGTGCCAGTAGTCCCCGTGGGAGGGCAAAACCCTTCTATGGCTACACCTTC. Encoded protein: CASSPRGRAKPFYGYTF. Variable domain in full (rest from reference TRBV19 and TRBJ1-2): DGGITQSPKYLFRKEGQNVTLSCEQNLNHDAMYWYRQDPGQGLRLIYYSQIVNDFQKGDIAEGYSVSREKKESFPLTVTSAQKNPTAFYLCASSPRGRAKPFYGYTFGSGTRLTVV.

The rearrangement joins TRBV6-4 to TRBJ1-2; D possibly corresponds to TRBD1 (6 bases). Germline V gene data show CDR1 as MRHNA and CDR2 as SNTAGT. V lost 5 bases and J 7 bases, leaving 17 bases between the germline ends. This CDR3 region has 14 residues. In DNA, the CDR3 is TGTGCCAGCAGTACCGAAACAGGCAGGGGTGGCTACACCTTC. It is translated as CASSTETGRGGYTF.

The gene calls are TRBV5-5 and TRBJ2-2; D not certain. The CDR3 length is 14 residues. Per germline, CDR1 SGHKS and CDR2 YYEKEE (reference sequence). The V end lost 0 bases, the J end lost 5 bases, and 8 bases lay between the germline ends. CDR3 coding DNA: TGTGCCAGCAGCTTGGAGTGGGAAACCGGGGAGCTGTTTTTT. This sequence encodes CASSLEWETGELFF.

This clone was found once. This sequence joins TRBV10-1 and TRBJ2-1, with D hard to call. Germline CDR1 and CDR2: WNHNN and SYGVQD (reference sequence). The CDR3 totals 17 residues. Trimming removed 8 bases at V and 0 bases at J, with 20 bases between. CDR3 coding DNA: TGCGCCAGCTCGGAGAGGCCCCTACTTAGCTCCTACAATGAGCAGTTCTTC. Its translation is CASSERPLLSSYNEQFF.

The rearrangement joins TRBV5-1 to TRBJ2-6; D might be TRBD2 (5 bases). There are 15 residues in the CDR3. The V end lost 3 bases, the J end lost 0 bases, and 7 bases lay between the germline ends. Germline V lookup: CDR1 SGHRS, CDR2 YFSETQ. The CDR3 sequence is CASSYRDSGANVLTF. The CDR3 DNA reads as TGCGCCAGCAGCTACCGGGACTCTGGGGCCAACGTCCTGACTTTC.

The rearrangement joins TRBV27 to TRBJ2-1; unclear D gene. V was shortened by 6 bases and J by 9 bases, with 24 bases between the two germline ends. The germline V gene encodes CDR1 MNHEY and CDR2 SMNVEV (reference sequence). This CDR3 spans 16 amino acids. DNA for the CDR3: TGTGCCAGCAGGGGGATCGGTCCCTTAGAGTTCCTTGAGCAGTTCTTC. This translates into CASRGIGPLEFLEQFF.

The CDR3 protein is CAIRDDRAGYEQYF. CDR3 DNA sequence: TGTGCCATCAGGGATGACAGGGCAGGGTACGAGCAGTACTTC. The chain recombines TRBV10-3 with TRBJ2-7, with 7 positions matching TRBD1. The V segment lost 6 bases and the J segment 4 bases; nucleotides outside the gene matches: 9. There are 14 residues in the CDR3. Germline CDR1 reads ENHRY; CDR2 reads SYGVKD.

V usage is TRBV28 and J usage is TRBJ2-1; 8 nucleotides line up with TRBD2. Germline loops: CDR1 MDHEN, CDR2 SYDVKM. V trimming: 1 base; J trimming: 2 bases; junction bases outside the gene matches: 4. CDR3 size: 16 residues. The CDR3 region is CASSLFSGTPYNEQFF. The CDR3 nucleotides are TGTGCCAGCAGTTTATTTAGCGGGACCCCCTACAATGAGCAGTTCTTC. Drawing the rest from reference TRBV28 and TRBJ2-1, the complete variable domain is DVKVTQSSRYLVKRTGEKVFLECVQDMDHENMFWYRQDPGLGLRLIYFSYDVKMKEKGDIPEGYSVSREKKERFSLILESASTNQTSMYLCASSLFSGTPYNEQFFGPGTRLTVL.

The V gene is TRBV27, the J gene TRBJ2-2, with D hard to call. This CDR3 region has 15 residues. The V and J ends lost 2 bases and 7 bases respectively, with 14 bases between them. Germline CDR1 MNHEY, CDR2 SMNVEV (reference sequence). The CDR3 loop is CASSLESVAIGELFF. The CDR3 DNA is TGTGCCAGCAGTTTAGAGTCCGTAGCCATCGGGGAGCTGTTTTTT.

The chain has TRBV5-1 and TRBJ2-7; 7 nucleotides match TRBD2. The CDR3 covers 13 residues. The J segment lost 3 bases and the V segment lost 4 bases, leaving 4 bases of the junction unmatched. The germline V gene has CDR1 SGHRS and CDR2 YFSETQ. The DNA of the CDR3 is TGCGCCAGCAGCGCGGGACTAAGCTACGAGCAGTACTTC. Its protein product is CASSAGLSYEQYF.

The chain recombines TRBV7-2 with TRBJ1-3; tentatively, D is TRBD1 (5 bases). Trimming removed 2 bases from V and 2 bases from J, with 22 bases in between. Germline lookup yields CDR1 SGHTA and CDR2 FQGNSA. CDR3 length: 19 amino acids. DNA for the CDR3: TGTGCCAGCAGCTTATCGGTGTGGGGGGTCAGAGAAGCTGGAAACACCATATATTTT. It yields the protein CASSLSVWGVREAGNTIYF.

The chain carries TRBV5-1 and TRBJ2-1; D remains ambiguous. The CDR3 runs to 15 residues. Germline values: CDR1 SGHRS, CDR2 YFSETQ. V shed 2 bases and J shed 4 bases, with 13 bases lying between them. The CDR3 region has the DNA TGCGCCAGCAGCTTTACCCATCCCTCATACAATGAGCAGTTCTTC. This translates into CASSFTHPSYNEQFF. Full variable domain (missing parts from reference TRBV5-1 and TRBJ2-1): KAGVTQTPRYLIKTRGQQVTLSCSPISGHRSVSWYQQTPGQGLQFLFEYFSETQRNKGNFPGRFSGRQFSNSRSEMNVSTLELGDSALYLCASSFTHPSYNEQFFGPGTRLTVL.

The J gene is TRBJ1-1, the V gene TRBV18; a possible D gene is TRBD1 (6 bases). V lost 1 base and J lost 10, with 19 bases in between. CDR1 and CDR2 (germline): KGHSH, LQKENI. The CDR3 is made up of 15 amino acids. CDR3: CASSPRDLGGPSAFF. The CDR3 bases are TGTGCCAGCTCACCACGAGATTTAGGGGGACCGTCAGCTTTCTTT.

This sequence joins TRBV28 and TRBJ2-1; possible D gene TRBD2, 6 bases. The V gene lost 8 bases and the J gene lost 8 bases, with 10 bases spanning the gap. Germline values: CDR1 MDHEN, CDR2 SYDVKM. The CDR3 runs to 11 residues. This chain's CDR3 is CASSEGYEQFF. The CDR3 DNA sequence: TGTGCCAGCTCGGAGGGTTATGAGCAGTTCTTC.

V is TRBV19 and J is TRBJ2-4; no firm D call. V was pared by 8 bases and J by 15 bases, with 14 bases between. CDR1 is LNHDA, CDR2 SQIVND, per germline (reference sequence). The CDR3 length is 10 residues. The CDR3 sequence is CASGEGYGYF. CDR3 in DNA: TGTGCCAGTGGTGAAGGATATGGGTACTTC. Full variable domain (outside the CDR3, taken from reference TRBV19 and TRBJ2-4): DGGITQSPKYLFRKEGQNVTLSCEQNLNHDAMYWYRQDPGQGLRLIYYSQIVNDFQKGDIAEGYSVSREKKESFPLTVTSAQKNPTAFYLCASGEGYGYFGAGTRLSVL.

The J gene is TRBJ1-1, the V gene TRBV7-9; possible D gene TRBD1, 5 bases. This CDR3 contains 14 residues. V lost 3 bases to trimming and J lost 1 base, with 9 bases between them. The germline CDR1 and CDR2 sequences are SEHNR and FQNEAQ (reference sequence). CDR3 DNA: TGTGCCAGCAGCTTGATTAGGGGGAACACTGAAGCTTTCTTT. As protein: CASSLIRGNTEAFF.

The chain carries TRBV7-2 and TRBJ1-3; 8 nucleotides match TRBD1. V lost 5 bases, J lost 0 bases, and 6 bases stayed unmatched. CDR3 length equals 16 residues. Germline V gives CDR1 SGHTA, CDR2 FQGNSA. CDR3 in DNA: TGTGCCAGCAGCCCCGGGACAGGTACCTCTGGAAACACCATATATTTT. Its protein is CASSPGTGTSGNTIYF.

The table lists this clone with a few counts. V is TRBV5-6 and J is TRBJ1-5; no reliable D call. CDR3 size: 13 residues. Between the trimmed V and J ends, which lost 4 bases and 0 bases, there was a span of 5 bases. Germline-derived CDR1 and CDR2 are SGHDT and YYEEEE. CDR3 loop: CASSQDSNQPQHF. DNA of the CDR3: TGTGCCAGCAGCCAAGATAGCAATCAGCCCCAGCATTTT.

The chain has TRBV7-9 and TRBJ2-1; D tentatively reads TRBD1 or TRBD2 (6 bases each). Germline-derived CDR1 and CDR2 are SEHNR and FQNEAQ (reference sequence). Deletions cut 8 bases from V and 7 bases from J, with 15 bases between. The CDR3 runs to 13 residues. The CDR3 DNA reads TGTGCCAGCCCGGGACTGGGGGCTAATGAGCAGTTCTTC. Its translation is CASPGLGANEQFF.

On this clone: A read error may produce the germline difference seen at one junction end. The chain carries TRBV2 and TRBJ2-2, with 13 nucleotides matching TRBD2. The V gene's germline CDR1 is SNHLY and CDR2 FYNNEI. The CDR3 consists of 17 residues. CDR3 coding DNA: TGTGCCAGCAGGGAAGGACTAGCGGGAGTAGGTACCGGGGAGCTGTTTTTT. The encoded protein is CASREGLAGVGTGELFF.

The rearrangement uses TRBV4-1 and TRBJ1-1; unclear D gene. The CDR3 extends over 14 amino acids. Germline CDR1 is MGHRA and CDR2 is YSYEKL. The V and J ends lost 0 bases and 0 bases respectively, with 5 bases between them. CDR3 in amino acids: CASSQDEVNTEAFF. For the CDR3, the DNA is TGCGCCAGCAGCCAAGATGAGGTGAACACTGAAGCTTTCTTT.

V gene TRBV7-6 combines with J gene TRBJ1-2, with D unresolved. Germline V gene lookup returns CDR1 SGHVS and CDR2 FNYEAQ. Trimming took 0 bases from V and 7 from J, leaving 12 bases between them. The CDR3 consists of 14 residues. The CDR3 sequence is CASSLARSRGGYTF. CDR3 DNA: TGTGCCAGCAGCTTAGCGAGGTCCCGGGGTGGCTACACCTTC.

This chain joins TRBV28 and TRBJ2-5, with D hard to call. With 4 bases removed from V and 4 bases from J, the gap between germline ends came to 4 bases. The CDR3 covers 11 residues. Germline-derived CDR1 and CDR2 are MDHEN and SYDVKM. CDR3 nucleotide sequence: TGTGCCAGCAGTTGGGGAGAGACCCAGTACTTC. Translated: CASSWGETQYF.

The CDR3: CSRQGAYEQYF. In DNA, the CDR3 is TGCAGTCGACAGGGGGCCTACGAGCAGTACTTC. The chain couples TRBV20-1 to TRBJ2-7; the match to TRBD1 covers 9 bases. The CDR3 consists of 11 residues. The V and J ends lost 8 bases and 2 bases, in that order; junction bases with no gene match: 1. The germline gives CDR1 DFQATT, CDR2 SNEGSKA (reference sequence).

This clone has just one count. This chain connects TRBV19 to TRBJ2-7; D is possibly TRBD2 (6 bases). The CDR3 contains 15 residues. V was clipped by 6 bases and J by 5 bases, with 20 bases between them. Per germline, CDR1 LNHDA and CDR2 SQIVND (reference sequence). The CDR3 sequence: CASRPGLKSDHEQYF. The DNA for the CDR3 is TGTGCCAGTAGGCCGGGACTTAAATCTGACCACGAGCAGTACTTC.

The chain recombines TRBV25-1 with TRBJ2-1; D may be TRBD2 (6 bases). The CDR3 length is 15 residues. V lost 6 bases and J 4 bases, leaving 16 bases between the germline ends. Looked up from germline, CDR1 is MGHDK and CDR2 is SYGVNS. The CDR3 is CASSLKRAEYNEQFF. In DNA, the CDR3 is TGTGCCAGCAGCCTCAAGCGGGCGGAGTACAATGAGCAGTTCTTC.

The rearrangement joins TRBV27 to TRBJ2-3; TRBD2 matches 10 bases. Trimming removed 1 base from V and 8 bases from J; junction bases left unmatched: 9. This CDR3 region has 16 residues. Germline V lookup: CDR1 MNHEY, CDR2 SMNVEV (reference sequence). CDR3 nucleotide sequence: TGTGCCAGCAGTTTATGGAGGACTAGCGGCAGGGGTACGCAGTATTTT. Its translation: CASSLWRTSGRGTQYF.

CDR3 sequence: CASSGSKGRDYGYTF. The CDR3, as DNA: TGTGCCAGCAGCGGGTCGAAGGGAAGGGACTATGGCTACACCTTC. The V gene is TRBV5-5, the J gene TRBJ1-2; D uncertain. Germline assignment: CDR1 SGHKS and CDR2 YYEKEE (reference sequence). The CDR3 totals 15 residues. V was pared by 4 bases and J by 3 bases, with 16 bases between.